Below, 24 T cell receptor beta chains from the same sample are listed, as sequenced in a study of T-cell reconstitution after alpha-beta-depleted transplantation in children. As it was prepared, the TCRbeta library received unique molecular identifiers. One entry per CDR3 protein results from TCRdb running MiXCR on the PCR reads. The top ten clones hold about 34% of a sample with about 120,000 distinct CDR3 sequences, 10% of them seen once. Sequencing used PBMCs, obtained before TCRalphabeta/CD19-depleted stem cell transplant. The receptors derive from a boy aged 2 to 10 with acute lymphoblastic leukemia, due to receive a stem cell transplant.

This clonotype was counted between two and nine times. This rearrangement joins TRBV20-1 to TRBJ2-3, with TRBD2 matching over 8 bases. This CDR3 is built from 13 residues. Germline V gene data show CDR1 as DFQATT and CDR2 as SNEGSKA (reference sequence). With 7 bases clipped from V and 5 bases from J, the junction kept 8 bases outside the gene matches. CDR3: CSGSSGIIDTQYF. The CDR3 nucleotides are TGCAGTGGGAGTAGCGGGATTATAGATACGCAGTATTTT.

In its sample, this clonotype was seen a few times. The chain couples TRBV10-3 to TRBJ2-1; unclear D gene. Germline CDR1 and CDR2: ENHRY and SYGVKD. The V end was cut by 7 bases, the J end by 0 bases, with 10 bases between. CDR3 length: 14 residues. The CDR3 spells CAITPSFSYNEQFF. The CDR3 coding sequence is TGTGCCATCACCCCGAGTTTCTCCTACAATGAGCAGTTCTTC.

This clonotype was detected a few times. The V and J genes are TRBV7-8 and TRBJ2-5; D is perhaps TRBD2 (5 bases). CDR3 length equals 15 residues. V was clipped by 0 bases and J by 1 base, with 9 bases between them. CDR1 SGHVS and CDR2 FQNEAQ come from the germline V gene. Written as DNA, the CDR3 is TGTGCCAGCAGCTTAGCCGGGAACCTCCAAGAGACCCAGTACTTC. Its protein product is CASSLAGNLQETQYF.

The table lists this clonotype with a few counts. This chain links TRBV5-1 with TRBJ2-7; the D is unclear. This CDR3 is 13 amino acids long. Germline values: CDR1 SGHRS, CDR2 YFSETQ. V lost 4 bases and J 4 bases, leaving 12 bases between the germline ends. This chain's CDR3 is CASSHAPGYEQYF. In DNA form, the CDR3 reads TGCGCCAGCAGCCACGCCCCTGGTTACGAGCAGTACTTC.

The chain couples TRBV10-3 to TRBJ2-1; either TRBD1 or TRBD2 may supply D (7 bases each). V gave up 6 bases and J gave up 5 bases, with 17 bases separating them. In germline, CDR1 is ENHRY, CDR2 SYGVKD. The CDR3 runs to 15 residues. CDR3 protein: CAIRPGGGGHNEQFF. The CDR3, as DNA: TGTGCCATCAGGCCAGGGGGGGGGGGCCACAATGAGCAGTTCTTC.

This chain joins TRBV25-1 and TRBJ2-3; 11 bases map to TRBD1. The CDR3 loop spans 15 amino acids. V gave up 6 bases and J gave up 4 bases; unmatched junction bases: 6. Germline CDR1 reads MGHDK; CDR2 reads SYGVNS. Written as DNA, the CDR3 is TGTGCCAGCAGAAACCGGGACAGGGGGGCAGATACGCAGTATTTT. As protein: CASRNRDRGADTQYF.

This clonotype came up many times. V is TRBV6-5 and J is TRBJ1-1; TRBD1 matches 7 bases. There are 16 residues in the CDR3. Trimming took 4 bases from V and 5 from J; bases not matched to a gene: 13. Germline V gene sequence: CDR1 MNHEY, CDR2 SVGAGI. The CDR3, as DNA: TGTGCCAGCAGTTCCCCCCGACAGGGAGGAGGGACTGAAGCTTTCTTT. Protein sequence: CASSSPRQGGGTEAFF.

In its sample, this clonotype was seen many times. The chain couples TRBV12-3 or TRBV12-4 to TRBJ2-5; TRBD1 or TRBD2 may be the D gene (7 bases each). V was clipped by 6 bases and J by 4 bases, with 18 bases between them. The CDR3 loop spans 15 amino acids. The CDR3 DNA reads TGTGCCAGCAGCCCGAAGACAGGGAGGGGAGAGACCCAGTACTTC. Its translation: CASSPKTGRGETQYF.

This clonotype was seen a few times. The chain recombines TRBV3-1 with TRBJ2-7; 10 bases line up with TRBD2. Germline lookup yields CDR1 LGHDT and CDR2 YNNKEL (reference sequence). This CDR3 spans 15 amino acids. The ends lost 4 bases at V and 7 bases at J; junction bases unmatched: 10. CDR3 nucleotides: TGTGCCAGCAGCCCCCAAGCGGGAGGGCCTCGGGAGCAGTACTTC. This codes for CASSPQAGGPREQYF.

This clonotype was observed a handful of times. The genes are TRBV7-2 and TRBJ2-1, with a possible D match to TRBD2 (5 bases). Trimming took off 3 bases at V and 4 bases at J, with 22 bases between the two ends. In germline, CDR1 is SGHTA, CDR2 FQGNSA. The CDR3 totals 18 residues. CDR3 bases: TGTGCCAGCAGCTTCCCCCGCCCGAGGAGGTCTTCTTACAATGAGCAGTTCTTC. Residues: CASSFPRPRRSSYNEQFF.

In this sample, this clonotype turned up a few times. This rearrangement joins TRBV27 to TRBJ1-4, with a tentative D call TRBD1 (6 bases). V was cut by 2 bases and J by 7 bases, with 11 bases left in between. This CDR3 comprises 14 residues. Germline values: CDR1 MNHEY, CDR2 SMNVEV (reference sequence). CDR3 DNA sequence: TGTGCCAGCAGTTTAGGGGGCGCCGGTGAAAAACTGTTTTTT. Protein: CASSLGGAGEKLFF.

This clonotype was observed at least ten times. This chain joins TRBV5-1 and TRBJ2-6, with 10 bases aligning to TRBD2. CDR3 length: 20 residues. The trim removed 0 bases at V and 4 bases at J, leaving 13 bases unmatched. CDR1 and CDR2 from the germline V gene are SGHRS and YFSETQ. CDR3 amino acids: CASSLAEREGFTAGANVLTF. CDR3 DNA sequence: TGCGCCAGCAGCTTGGCGGAGCGGGAGGGCTTTACCGCCGGGGCCAACGTCCTGACTTTC.

The chain links TRBV20-1 to TRBJ2-3; 10 bases line up with TRBD2. The CDR3 covers 14 residues. Germline V lookup: CDR1 DFQATT, CDR2 SNEGSKA (reference sequence). With V trimmed by 6 bases and J by 8 bases, 11 bases remained unmatched. In DNA form, the CDR3 reads TGCAGTGCGGATCGACTAGCGGGCCGGGGTACGCAGTATTTT. Translating it yields CSADRLAGRGTQYF.

The chain has TRBV5-1 and TRBJ2-5, with D maybe TRBD1 (6 bases). Deletions cut 3 bases from V and 2 bases from J, with 11 bases between. The CDR3 loop spans 14 amino acids. Germline V gives CDR1 SGHRS, CDR2 YFSETQ. The CDR3 DNA sequence: TGCGCCAGCAGCTCACGGGACACTCAAGAGACCCAGTACTTC. Protein: CASSSRDTQETQYF.

A few counts support this clonotype. The V call is TRBV7-9, the J call TRBJ1-4; D is undetermined. There are 14 residues in the CDR3. CDR1 is SEHNR and CDR2 is FQNEAQ in the germline V gene (reference sequence). The V and J ends lost 1 base and 0 bases respectively, with 3 bases between them. The CDR3 is CASSLDTTNEKLFF. CDR3 nucleotides: TGTGCCAGCAGCTTAGATACAACTAATGAAAAACTGTTTTTT. Full variable domain (rest looked up from reference TRBV7-9 and TRBJ1-4): DTGVSQNPRHKITKRGQNVTFRCDPISEHNRLYWYRQTLGQGPEFLTYFQNEAQLEKSRLLSDRFSAERPKGSFSTLEIQRTEQGDSAMYLCASSLDTTNEKLFFGSGTQLSVL.

This chain links TRBV9 with TRBJ2-1; 10 bases are a match to TRBD1. CDR3 size: 15 residues. Germline trimming cut 3 bases from V and 6 bases from J; bases unmatched to any gene: 6. CDR1 is SGDLS and CDR2 is YYNGEE in the germline V gene. The CDR3 is CASSAGQGWVNEQFF. CDR3 coding DNA: TGTGCCAGCAGCGCGGGACAGGGGTGGGTCAATGAGCAGTTCTTC.

At least ten counts were recorded for this clonotype. The gene calls are TRBV5-1 and TRBJ2-1, with TRBD2 identical over 7 bases. Trimming took 0 bases from V and 7 from J; bases not matched to a gene: 7. Per germline, CDR1 SGHRS and CDR2 YFSETQ. The CDR3 extends over 15 amino acids. The CDR3 bases are TGCGCCAGCAGCTTGGCCTGGGGGGGTTCAAATGAGCAGTTCTTC. This sequence encodes CASSLAWGGSNEQFF.

This clonotype was detected ten times or more. The V gene is TRBV3-1, the J gene TRBJ2-1; a possible D gene is TRBD2 (6 bases). V dropped 4 bases and J dropped 9 bases, with 10 bases sitting between them. The CDR3 is made up of 12 amino acids. Germline assignment: CDR1 LGHDT and CDR2 YNNKEL (reference sequence). The CDR3 nucleotides are TGTGCCAGCAGCCTCCCGGGGGTTGAGCAGTTCTTC. Protein sequence: CASSLPGVEQFF.

The sample holds a few counts of this clonotype. The chain employs TRBV19 and TRBJ1-2; D uncertain. The CDR3 spans 16 residues. CDR1 and CDR2 from the germline V gene are LNHDA and SQIVND (reference sequence). Trimming stripped 2 bases from V and 2 bases from J, with 15 bases between. The CDR3 DNA reads TGTGCCAGTAGTATATTGGCAGGTAGGAAGAACTATGGCTACACCTTC. It yields the protein CASSILAGRKNYGYTF.

This rearrangement joins TRBV5-1 to TRBJ1-1; no firm D call. This CDR3 is built from 13 residues. Germline CDR1 is SGHRS and CDR2 is YFSETQ. V shed 7 bases and J shed 5 bases, with 15 bases lying between them. The chain's CDR3 is CASRPGGGTEAFF. The CDR3 DNA reads as TGCGCCAGCCGTCCGGGAGGAGGAACTGAAGCTTTCTTT.

The V gene is TRBV7-3, the J gene TRBJ1-6, with 11 positions matching TRBD1. The CDR3 extends over 14 amino acids. The germline CDR1 and CDR2 sequences are SGHTA and FQGTGA. V dropped 4 bases and J dropped 10; count of bases not matched to a gene: 3. CDR3: CASSSGTGGSPLHF. The CDR3 nucleotides read TGTGCCAGCAGCTCCGGGACAGGGGGGTCACCCCTCCACTTT.

CDR3 sequence: CASSVSAGWTGELFF. CDR3 nucleotides: TGCGCCAGCAGTGTTTCCGCGGGTTGGACCGGGGAGCTGTTTTTT. The chain uses TRBV5-1 and TRBJ2-2; tentative D call: TRBD2 (5 bases). The germline gives CDR1 SGHRS, CDR2 YFSETQ. The CDR3 loop spans 15 amino acids. V was clipped by 5 bases and J by 5 bases, with 16 bases between them. The full variable domain, its missing parts supplied by reference TRBV5-1 and TRBJ2-2, is KAGVTQTPRYLIKTRGQQVTLSCSPISGHRSVSWYQQTPGQGLQFLFEYFSETQRNKGNFPGRFSGRQFSNSRSEMNVSTLELGDSALYLCASSVSAGWTGELFFGEGSRLTVL.

This clonotype was found many times. The V and J genes are TRBV6-5 and TRBJ2-7, with 7 bases aligning to TRBD1. The CDR3 has 14 amino acids. Germline V gene sequence: CDR1 MNHEY, CDR2 SVGAGI. V gave up 4 bases and J gave up 5 bases; unmatched junction bases: 8. The CDR3 is CASSSTGWSDEQYF. The DNA for the CDR3 is TGTGCCAGCAGTTCGACAGGGTGGTCCGACGAGCAGTACTTC.

The chain carries TRBV5-1 and TRBJ2-2, with a weak D call TRBD1 (5 bases). Germline assignment: CDR1 SGHRS and CDR2 YFSETQ. The ends were cut back, 0 bases at V and 3 bases at J, with 9 bases in the middle. This CDR3 region has 15 residues. The CDR3 nucleotides read TGCGCCAGCAGCTTGGTTGGGGCTGACACCGGGGAGCTGTTTTTT. Translation gives CASSLVGADTGELFF.